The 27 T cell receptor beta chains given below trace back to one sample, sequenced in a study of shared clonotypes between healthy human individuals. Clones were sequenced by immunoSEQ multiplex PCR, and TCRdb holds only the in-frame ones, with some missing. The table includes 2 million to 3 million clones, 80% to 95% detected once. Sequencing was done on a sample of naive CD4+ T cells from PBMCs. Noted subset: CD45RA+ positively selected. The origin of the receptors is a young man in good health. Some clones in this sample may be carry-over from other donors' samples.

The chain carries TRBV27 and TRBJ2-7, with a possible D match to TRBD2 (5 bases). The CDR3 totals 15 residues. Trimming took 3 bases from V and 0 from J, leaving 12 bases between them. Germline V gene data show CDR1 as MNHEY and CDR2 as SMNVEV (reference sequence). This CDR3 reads CASSFRGWNSYEQYF. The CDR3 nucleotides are TGTGCCAGCAGTTTTCGCGGGTGGAACTCCTACGAGCAGTACTTC.

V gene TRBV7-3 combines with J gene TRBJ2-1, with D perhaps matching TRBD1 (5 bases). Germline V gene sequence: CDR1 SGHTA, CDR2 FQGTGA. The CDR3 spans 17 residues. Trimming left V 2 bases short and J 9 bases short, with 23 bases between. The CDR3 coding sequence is TGTGCCAGCAGCTTATATTCGCAGGGCCTAACCTCCAGTGAGCAGTTCTTC. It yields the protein CASSLYSQGLTSSEQFF.

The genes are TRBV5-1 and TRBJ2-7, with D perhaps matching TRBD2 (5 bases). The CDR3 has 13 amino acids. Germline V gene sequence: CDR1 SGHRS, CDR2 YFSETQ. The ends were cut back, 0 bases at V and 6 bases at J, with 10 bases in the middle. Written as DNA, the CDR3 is TGCGCCAGCAGCTTGGGAGGGTTCGGCGAGCAGTACTTC. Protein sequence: CASSLGGFGEQYF.

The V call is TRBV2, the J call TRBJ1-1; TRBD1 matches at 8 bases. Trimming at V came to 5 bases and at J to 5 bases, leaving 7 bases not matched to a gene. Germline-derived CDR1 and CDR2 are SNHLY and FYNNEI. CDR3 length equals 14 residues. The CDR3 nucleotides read TGTGCCAGCAGTTCTCGGACAGGGAGGACTGAAGCTTTCTTT. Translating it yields CASSSRTGRTEAFF.

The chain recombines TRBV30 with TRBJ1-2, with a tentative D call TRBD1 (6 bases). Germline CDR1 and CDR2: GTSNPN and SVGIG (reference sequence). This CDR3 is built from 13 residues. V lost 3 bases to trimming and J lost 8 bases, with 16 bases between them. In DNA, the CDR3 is TGTGCCTGGAGCCCGGACAGTGGCCGGGGCTACACCTTC. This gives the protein CAWSPDSGRGYTF.

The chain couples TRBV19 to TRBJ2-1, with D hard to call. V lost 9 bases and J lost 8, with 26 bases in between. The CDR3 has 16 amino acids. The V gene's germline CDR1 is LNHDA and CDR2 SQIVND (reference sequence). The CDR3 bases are TGTGCCAGCAAACAGTCTCGGTTAAGACGTGAAGATGAGCAGTTCTTC. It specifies CASKQSRLRREDEQFF.

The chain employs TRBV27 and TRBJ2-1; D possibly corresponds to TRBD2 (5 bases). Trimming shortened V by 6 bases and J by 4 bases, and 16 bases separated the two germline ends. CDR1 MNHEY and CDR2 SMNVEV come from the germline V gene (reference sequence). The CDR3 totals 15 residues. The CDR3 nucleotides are TGTGCCAGCAGCTCCCGCCAAGGCGGGTACAATGAGCAGTTCTTC. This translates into CASSSRQGGYNEQFF.

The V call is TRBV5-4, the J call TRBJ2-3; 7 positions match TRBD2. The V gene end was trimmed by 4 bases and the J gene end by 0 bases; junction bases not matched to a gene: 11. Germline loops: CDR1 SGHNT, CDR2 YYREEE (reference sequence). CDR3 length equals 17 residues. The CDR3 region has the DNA TGTGCCAGCAGCCGGACACTAGCGCTCGAAAGCACAGATACGCAGTATTTT. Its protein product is CASSRTLALESTDTQYF.

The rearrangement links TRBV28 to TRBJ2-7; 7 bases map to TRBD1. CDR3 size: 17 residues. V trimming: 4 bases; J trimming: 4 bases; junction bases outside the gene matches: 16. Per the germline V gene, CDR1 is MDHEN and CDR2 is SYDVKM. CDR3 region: CASSSYTLGQLAYEQYF. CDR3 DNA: TGTGCCAGCAGTTCGTATACCCTGGGACAGCTGGCTTACGAGCAGTACTTC.

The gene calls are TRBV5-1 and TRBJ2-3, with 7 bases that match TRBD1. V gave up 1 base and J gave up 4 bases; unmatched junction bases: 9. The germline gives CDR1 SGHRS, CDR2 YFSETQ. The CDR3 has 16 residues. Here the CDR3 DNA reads TGCGCCAGCAGCTTGAGGGGGCAGGGGTGGTCAGATACGCAGTATTTT. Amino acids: CASSLRGQGWSDTQYF.

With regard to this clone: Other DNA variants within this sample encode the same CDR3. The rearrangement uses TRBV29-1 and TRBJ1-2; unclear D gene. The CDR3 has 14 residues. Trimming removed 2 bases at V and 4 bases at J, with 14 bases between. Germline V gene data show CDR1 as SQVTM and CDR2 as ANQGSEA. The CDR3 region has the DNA TGCAGCGTTGAAAGGACCGGCGGTGGCTATGGCTACACCTTC. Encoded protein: CSVERTGGGYGYTF.

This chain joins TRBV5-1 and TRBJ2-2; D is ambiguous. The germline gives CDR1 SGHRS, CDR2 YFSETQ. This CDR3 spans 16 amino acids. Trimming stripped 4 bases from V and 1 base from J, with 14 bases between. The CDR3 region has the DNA TGCGCCAGCAGCCCGCCTCTAACCTTGAACACCGGGGAGCTGTTTTTT. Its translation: CASSPPLTLNTGELFF.

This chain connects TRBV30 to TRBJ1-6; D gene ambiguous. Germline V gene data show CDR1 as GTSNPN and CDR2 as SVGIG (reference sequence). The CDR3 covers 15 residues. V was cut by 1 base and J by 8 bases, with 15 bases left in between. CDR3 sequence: CAWSGPGLRDSPLHF. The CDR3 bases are TGTGCCTGGAGTGGTCCTGGTCTGCGGGATTCACCCCTCCACTTT.

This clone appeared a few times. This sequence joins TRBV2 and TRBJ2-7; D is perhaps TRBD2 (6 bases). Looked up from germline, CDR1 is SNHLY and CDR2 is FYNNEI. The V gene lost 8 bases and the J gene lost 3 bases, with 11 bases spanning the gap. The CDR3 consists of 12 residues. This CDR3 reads CASGRTDYEQYF. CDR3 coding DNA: TGTGCCAGCGGGAGGACCGACTACGAGCAGTACTTC.

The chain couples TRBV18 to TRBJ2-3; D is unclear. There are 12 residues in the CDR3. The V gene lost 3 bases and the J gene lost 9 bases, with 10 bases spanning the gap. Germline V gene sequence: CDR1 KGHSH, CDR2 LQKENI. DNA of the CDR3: TGTGCCAGCTCACCCCAAGAGGAGACGCAGTATTTT. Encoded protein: CASSPQEETQYF.

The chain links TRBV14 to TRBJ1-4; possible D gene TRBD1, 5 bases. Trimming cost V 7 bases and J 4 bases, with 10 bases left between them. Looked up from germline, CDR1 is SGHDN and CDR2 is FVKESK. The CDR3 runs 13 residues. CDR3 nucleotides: TGTGCCAGCACCAGGGCCAGTAATGAAAAACTGTTTTTT. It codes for CASTRASNEKLFF.

CDR3 loop: CASRTDFYDPYNEQFF. CDR3 nucleotide sequence: TGCGCCAGCAGGACCGACTTCTACGATCCATACAATGAGCAGTTCTTC. V gene TRBV10-1 combines with J gene TRBJ2-1; no clear D. The CDR3 runs to 16 residues. CDR1 WNHNN and CDR2 SYGVQD come from the germline V gene (reference sequence). Trimming shortened V by 6 bases and J by 4 bases, and 19 bases separated the two germline ends.

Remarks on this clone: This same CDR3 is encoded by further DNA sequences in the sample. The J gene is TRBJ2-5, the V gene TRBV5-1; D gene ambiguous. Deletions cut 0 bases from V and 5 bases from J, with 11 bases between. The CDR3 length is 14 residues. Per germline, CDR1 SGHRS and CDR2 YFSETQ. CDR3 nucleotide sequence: TGCGCCAGCAGCTTGGGGCCTGGTGGGGAGACCCAGTACTTC. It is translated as CASSLGPGGETQYF. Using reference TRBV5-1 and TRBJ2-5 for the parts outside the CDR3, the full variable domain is KAGVTQTPRYLIKTRGQQVTLSCSPISGHRSVSWYQQTPGQGLQFLFEYFSETQRNKGNFPGRFSGRQFSNSRSEMNVSTLELGDSALYLCASSLGPGGETQYFGPGTRLLVL.

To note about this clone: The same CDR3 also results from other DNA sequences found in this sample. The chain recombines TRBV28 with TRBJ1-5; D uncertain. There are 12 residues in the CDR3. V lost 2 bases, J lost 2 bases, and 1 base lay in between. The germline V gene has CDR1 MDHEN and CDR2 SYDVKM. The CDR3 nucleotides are TGTGCCAGCAGTTTACGCAATCAGCCCCAGCATTTT. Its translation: CASSLRNQPQHF. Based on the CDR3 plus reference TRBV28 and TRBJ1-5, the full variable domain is DVKVTQSSRYLVKRTGEKVFLECVQDMDHENMFWYRQDPGLGLRLIYFSYDVKMKEKGDIPEGYSVSREKKERFSLILESASTNQTSMYLCASSLRNQPQHFGDGTRLSIL.

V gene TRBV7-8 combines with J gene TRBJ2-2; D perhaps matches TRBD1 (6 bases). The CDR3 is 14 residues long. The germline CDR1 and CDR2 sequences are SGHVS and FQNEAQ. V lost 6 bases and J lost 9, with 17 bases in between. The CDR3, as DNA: TGTGCCAGCAGAATCTCAGGGGTTGCCCGGGAGCTGTTTTTT. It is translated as CASRISGVARELFF.

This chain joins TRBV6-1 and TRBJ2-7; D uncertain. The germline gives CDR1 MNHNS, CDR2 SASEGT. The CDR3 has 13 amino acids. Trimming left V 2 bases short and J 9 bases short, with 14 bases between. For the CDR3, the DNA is TGTGCCAGCAGTGAAACCCACATGGGCGGGCAGTACTTC. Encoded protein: CASSETHMGGQYF.

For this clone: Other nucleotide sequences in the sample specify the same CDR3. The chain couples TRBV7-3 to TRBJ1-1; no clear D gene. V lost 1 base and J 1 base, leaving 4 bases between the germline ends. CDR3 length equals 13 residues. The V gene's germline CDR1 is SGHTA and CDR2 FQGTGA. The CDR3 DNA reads TGTGCCAGCAGCTTAAGGGAGAACACTGAAGCTTTCTTT. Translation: CASSLRENTEAFF.

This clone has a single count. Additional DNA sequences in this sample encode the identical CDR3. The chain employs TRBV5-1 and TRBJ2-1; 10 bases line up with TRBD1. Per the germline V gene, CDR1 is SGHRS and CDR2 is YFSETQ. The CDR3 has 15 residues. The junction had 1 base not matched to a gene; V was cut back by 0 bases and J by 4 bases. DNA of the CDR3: TGCGCCAGCAGCTTGGGGGACAGGGGTTACAATGAGCAGTTCTTC. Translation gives CASSLGDRGYNEQFF.

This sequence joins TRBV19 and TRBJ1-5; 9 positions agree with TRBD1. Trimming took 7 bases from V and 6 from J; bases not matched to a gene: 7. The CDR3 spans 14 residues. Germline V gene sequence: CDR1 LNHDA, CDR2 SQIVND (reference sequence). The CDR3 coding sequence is TGTGCCAGTACCCGGGACAGGGAAGGTCAGCCCCAGCATTTT. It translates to CASTRDREGQPQHF.

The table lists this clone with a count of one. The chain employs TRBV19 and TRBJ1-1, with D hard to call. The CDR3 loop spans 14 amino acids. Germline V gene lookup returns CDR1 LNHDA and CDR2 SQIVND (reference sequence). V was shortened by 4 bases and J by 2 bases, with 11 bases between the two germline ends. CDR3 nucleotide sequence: TGTGCCAGTAGTAGTATGAGCGCTAACACTGAAGCTTTCTTT. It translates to CASSSMSANTEAFF.

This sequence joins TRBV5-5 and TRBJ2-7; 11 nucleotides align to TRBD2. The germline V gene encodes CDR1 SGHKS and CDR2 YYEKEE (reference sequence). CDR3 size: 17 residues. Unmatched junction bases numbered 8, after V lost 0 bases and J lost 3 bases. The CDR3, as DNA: TGTGCCAGCAGCTTGGGACTAGCGGGACCCCCTTACTACGAGCAGTACTTC. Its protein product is CASSLGLAGPPYYEQYF.

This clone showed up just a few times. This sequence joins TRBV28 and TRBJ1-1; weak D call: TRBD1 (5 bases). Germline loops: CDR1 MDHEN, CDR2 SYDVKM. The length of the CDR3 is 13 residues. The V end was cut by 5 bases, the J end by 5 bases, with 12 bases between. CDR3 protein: CASSPQGFTEAFF. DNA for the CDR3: TGTGCCAGCAGTCCTCAGGGATTTACTGAAGCTTTCTTT.